This entry concerns a single T cell receptor (beta chain). Positive CCR7 selection of CD45RO-negative cells yielded the naive CD8 cells, and terminally differentiated effector memory CD45RA+ cells were excluded. The data were obtained in a study of shared clonotypes between healthy human individuals. The germline V gene encodes CDR1 SGHTA and CDR2 FQGNSA. This CDR3 is 15 amino acids long. V was pared by 5 bases and J by 0 bases, with 11 bases between. In the sorted-subset replicate PCRs, about 200 ng DNA, around 30,000 T cell genomes, was used. Here immunoSEQ multiplex PCR was the method, and the copy in TCRdb shows in-frame clones only, minus some. The sample carries some 580,000 clones, 98% recorded once.

This TCR was sampled from a man younger than 45 in good health. What was sequenced was naive CD8+ T cells sorted from blood. The chain joins TRBV7-2 to TRBJ2-1, with D maybe TRBD2 (5 bases). As DNA, the CDR3 is TGTGCCAGCAGCCACAGCGGTAGCTCCTACAATGAGCAGTTCTTC. Encoded protein: CASSHSGSSYNEQFF.